This note documents a single T cell receptor beta chain sequence. The target antigen is unknown. This entry comes from a study of T cells in Graves' hyperthyroidism and ophthalmopathy. Those patients with uncontrolled infection, other autoimmune disease, pregnancy or lactation were excluded. PBMCs were obtained from under 13 ml fresh peripheral blood. RNA transcripts were the template for amplifying TCR beta CDR3 regions. Initially, a first-round RT-PCR of the TCR CDR3 employed the HTBI primer set. TCRdb recomputed calls from the multiplex PCR reads with MiXCR, one row per CDR3 protein. The table lists roughly 500,000 distinct CDR3 sequences, about 20% of them singletons. Study results and caveats: Researchers found most expanded thyroid clonotypes above 0.001 in blood as well. Ophthalmopathy was separated from stable hyperthyroidism by a 13 V-J model.

The length of the CDR3 is 14 residues. Germline V lookup: CDR1 SGHTA, CDR2 FQGNSA. Trimming took 5 bases from V and 8 from J, leaving 18 bases between them. Sequenced material: blood. The chain links TRBV7-2 to TRBJ1-2; D possibly corresponds to TRBD1 (5 bases). The sequence was obtained from a woman in her 70s with Graves' ophthalmopathy. The CDR3 sequence is CASSPRDSMRGYTF. DNA for the CDR3: TGTGCCAGCAGCCCACGGGACTCCATGAGAGGCTACACCTTC. Filled out from reference TRBV7-2 and TRBJ1-2, the complete variable domain reads GAGVSQSPSNKVTEKGKDVELRCDPISGHTALYWYRQSLGQGLEFLIYFQGNSAPDKSGLPSDRFSAERTGGSVSTLTIQRTQQEDSAVYLCASSPRDSMRGYTFGSGTRLTVV.